Following are 23 T cell receptor beta chains from one sample sequenced in a study of OX40 agonist ivuxolimab in advanced cancers. Assay used: immunoSEQ multiplex PCR; TCRdb lists only in-frame clones, some missing. The data hold about 82,000 clones, with around 84% observed a single time. The specimen was CD4+ or CD8+ T cells sorted from blood, collected in a trial of the OX40 agonist ivuxolimab. These receptors all come from an adult with an advanced solid tumor such as melanoma, head and neck, liver or kidney cancer.

This sequence joins TRBV11-3 and TRBJ1-2, with 12 positions matching TRBD1. CDR3 size: 16 residues. V was pared by 6 bases and J by 4 bases, with 9 bases of the junction left unmatched. Germline V gene lookup returns CDR1 SGHNT and CDR2 YENEEA. The CDR3 DNA follows: TGTGCCAGCAGACGCCGGGACAGGGGGCGCGTCTATGGCTACACCTTC. It specifies CASRRRDRGRVYGYTF.

The chain recombines TRBV4-1 with TRBJ2-1; 7 bases match TRBD1. Germline V gene sequence: CDR1 MGHRA, CDR2 YSYEKL. The CDR3 has 15 residues. V lost 5 bases to trimming and J lost 2 bases; unmatched junction nucleotides: 6. The CDR3 DNA reads TGCGCCAGCAGCTTCCGACAGGGCCCCTACAATGAGCAGTTCTTC. It codes for CASSFRQGPYNEQFF.

The chain uses TRBV6-6 and TRBJ1-3; D is ambiguous. This CDR3 spans 14 amino acids. CDR1 and CDR2 from the germline V gene are MNHNY and SVGAGI (reference sequence). The V and J ends lost 5 bases and 3 bases respectively, with 11 bases between them. The CDR3 nucleotides read TGTGCCAGCAGTAGGACGGTGGGTGGAAACACCATATATTTT. This codes for CASSRTVGGNTIYF.

J is TRBJ2-1 and V is TRBV5-1; 7 nucleotides line up with TRBD2. V was pared by 4 bases and J by 1 base, with 8 bases of the junction left unmatched. The CDR3 contains 16 residues. Germline CDR1 reads SGHRS; CDR2 reads YFSETQ. CDR3 residues: CASSLPSGSSYNEQFF. The DNA for the CDR3 is TGCGCCAGCAGCCTCCCTAGCGGTTCATCCTACAATGAGCAGTTCTTC.

The chain employs TRBV10-1 and TRBJ1-1; D call uncertain. V lost 8 bases to trimming and J lost 5 bases, with 15 bases between them. Germline CDR1 WNHNN, CDR2 SYGVQD (reference sequence). This CDR3 is 13 amino acids long. This CDR3 is CASSPVGMTEAFF. CDR3 bases: TGCGCCAGCTCCCCGGTAGGGATGACTGAAGCTTTCTTT.

V is TRBV27 and J is TRBJ1-2; TRBD1 matches 7 bases. This CDR3 has 13 residues. The germline V gene encodes CDR1 MNHEY and CDR2 SMNVEV (reference sequence). V lost 7 bases, J lost 2 bases, and 4 bases stayed unmatched. CDR3 DNA: TGTGCCAGCACCAGGGACAGAAACTATGGCTACACCTTC. Translated, it gives CASTRDRNYGYTF.

This clone was counted a few times. The chain uses TRBV7-2 and TRBJ1-2, with 10 bases lining up with TRBD1. The V segment lost 1 base and the J segment 3 bases; nucleotides outside the gene matches: 2. CDR1 and CDR2 (germline): SGHTA, FQGNSA. The CDR3 loop spans 15 amino acids. The CDR3 DNA reads as TGTGCCAGCAGCTTAGGACAGGGGGCTGACTATGGCTACACCTTC. The encoded protein is CASSLGQGADYGYTF.

The chain uses TRBV19 and TRBJ1-4; D gene uncertain. CDR3 length: 15 amino acids. Germline V gene sequence: CDR1 LNHDA, CDR2 SQIVND (reference sequence). V lost 3 bases to trimming and J lost 8 bases, with 16 bases between them. CDR3 loop: CASSIRPGGKEKLFF. The CDR3 DNA reads TGTGCCAGTAGTATTAGACCCGGAGGAAAGGAAAAACTGTTTTTT. Full variable domain (rest looked up from reference TRBV19 and TRBJ1-4): DGGITQSPKYLFRKEGQNVTLSCEQNLNHDAMYWYRQDPGQGLRLIYYSQIVNDFQKGDIAEGYSVSREKKESFPLTVTSAQKNPTAFYLCASSIRPGGKEKLFFGSGTQLSVL.

J is TRBJ1-1 and V is TRBV10-3, with a possible D match to TRBD1 (5 bases). Trimming left V 10 bases short and J 1 base short, with 13 bases between. This CDR3 is built from 13 residues. Germline CDR1 ENHRY, CDR2 SYGVKD. The CDR3 nucleotides are TGTGCCACTACCGGGACGGGGAACACTGAAGCTTTCTTT. Translating it yields CATTGTGNTEAFF.

The chain employs TRBV7-6 and TRBJ2-1; TRBD2 agrees at 9 bases. CDR1 and CDR2 from the germline V gene are SGHVS and FNYEAQ. V shed 4 bases, J shed 3 bases, and the junction held 16 bases outside the gene matches. The CDR3 runs 19 residues. For the CDR3, the DNA is TGTGCCAGCAGCTCCCGGGCGGGAGGGGGATTTTCGGTCTACAATGAGCAGTTCTTC. Protein product: CASSSRAGGGFSVYNEQFF.

CDR3 nucleotide sequence: TGCGCCAGCAGCAGGGAGATTGACTATGGCTACACCTTC. It is translated as CASSREIDYGYTF. V and J are TRBV5-1 and TRBJ1-2, with D uncertain. Between the trimmed V and J ends, which lost 4 bases and 3 bases, there was a span of 10 bases. CDR3 length: 13 amino acids. Looked up from germline, CDR1 is SGHRS and CDR2 is YFSETQ.

The chain couples TRBV2 to TRBJ2-7; no clear D gene. The germline CDR1 and CDR2 sequences are SNHLY and FYNNEI. Trimming shortened V by 7 bases and J by 6 bases, and 10 bases separated the two germline ends. CDR3 length equals 11 residues. The CDR3 spells CASTFRTEQYF. Here the CDR3 DNA reads TGTGCCAGCACCTTTCGTACCGAGCAGTACTTC.

The rearrangement uses TRBV2 and TRBJ1-4, with TRBD1 identical over 9 bases. V shed 6 bases and J 7 bases; nucleotides not matched to a gene: 9. Germline loops: CDR1 SNHLY, CDR2 FYNNEI. This CDR3 region has 15 residues. DNA of the CDR3: TGTGCCAGCAGGACCCGGACAGGGGCGAGTGAAAAACTGTTTTTT. This gives the protein CASRTRTGASEKLFF.

The chain combines TRBV11-3 with TRBJ2-4, with D unclear. The CDR3 runs 14 residues. The germline V gene has CDR1 SGHNT and CDR2 YENEEA. The V and J ends lost 4 bases and 1 base respectively, with 8 bases between them. This CDR3 reads CASSSLGAKNIQYF. The CDR3 bases are TGTGCCAGCAGCTCCCTCGGTGCCAAAAACATTCAGTACTTC. Variable domain in full (rest from reference TRBV11-3 and TRBJ2-4): EAGVVQSPRYKIIEKKQPVAFWCNPISGHNTLYWYLQNLGQGPELLIRYENEEAVDDSQLPKDRFSAERLKGVDSTLKIQPAELGDSAVYLCASSSLGAKNIQYFGAGTRLSVL.

The V call is TRBV7-2, the J call TRBJ1-2; TRBD1 matches at 9 bases. J was trimmed by 0 bases and V by 2 bases; bases with no gene match: 1. CDR1 and CDR2 (germline): SGHTA, FQGNSA. This CDR3 spans 15 amino acids. CDR3 bases: TGTGCCAGCAGCTTAAGGACAGGGGCTAACTATGGCTACACCTTC. This codes for CASSLRTGANYGYTF.

The chain carries TRBV29-1 and TRBJ2-7; D not resolved. Germline-derived CDR1 and CDR2 are SQVTM and ANQGSEA. Trimming shortened V by 1 base and J by 1 base, and 8 bases separated the two germline ends. The CDR3 is made up of 13 amino acids. CDR3 loop: CSVEGLRSYEQYF. As DNA, the CDR3 is TGCAGCGTTGAAGGGCTGCGATCCTACGAGCAGTACTTC.

The CDR3 sequence is CASKAPGVGNQPQHF. The CDR3 DNA reads TGTGCCAGCAAGGCTCCAGGGGTGGGCAATCAGCCCCAGCATTTT. This chain uses TRBV7-8 with TRBJ1-5, with a possible D match to TRBD1 (6 bases). This CDR3 has 15 residues. CDR1 is SGHVS and CDR2 is FQNEAQ in the germline V gene. Trimming removed 7 bases at V and 2 bases at J, with 15 bases between.

The chain joins TRBV6-1 to TRBJ1-2; D remains unclear. Looked up from germline, CDR1 is MNHNS and CDR2 is SASEGT. The CDR3 is 14 amino acids. V gave up 1 base and J gave up 2 bases, with 8 bases separating them. The CDR3 DNA reads TGTGCCAGCAGTGAAGGGATAGGAAACTATGGCTACACCTTC. This encodes CASSEGIGNYGYTF.

V gene TRBV27 combines with J gene TRBJ2-7; D may be TRBD2 (5 bases). Germline loops: CDR1 MNHEY, CDR2 SMNVEV (reference sequence). The CDR3 contains 15 residues. Deletions cut 7 bases from V and 1 base from J, with 17 bases between. The CDR3 DNA reads TGTGCCAGCAAGCCCCTGGCGGGTCCTTCCTACGAGCAGTACTTC. Translating it yields CASKPLAGPSYEQYF.

This clone has just one count. V is TRBV5-1 and J is TRBJ2-5, with 9 nucleotides matching TRBD1. The J segment lost 6 bases and the V segment lost 2 bases, leaving 11 bases of the junction unmatched. The CDR3 totals 16 residues. Per germline, CDR1 SGHRS and CDR2 YFSETQ. The CDR3 sequence: CASSFNTGGGTKTQYF. CDR3 sequence (DNA): TGCGCCAGCAGCTTTAATACAGGGGGCGGAACGAAGACCCAGTACTTC.

The chain carries TRBV4-1 and TRBJ2-3, with unresolved D. The CDR3 totals 16 residues. CDR1 and CDR2 (germline): MGHRA, YSYEKL. V lost 1 base to trimming and J lost 1 base, with 12 bases between them. DNA of the CDR3: TGCGCCAGCAGCCAAGCCAGTGCAGGCCGCACAGATACGCAGTATTTT. Protein product: CASSQASAGRTDTQYF.

The chain carries TRBV7-2 and TRBJ2-1, with no clear D. V lost 3 bases and J lost 5, with 8 bases in between. Looked up from germline, CDR1 is SGHTA and CDR2 is FQGNSA. This CDR3 is 13 amino acids long. Here the CDR3 DNA reads TGTGCCAGCAGCTTCGGAAGAAACAATGAGCAGTTCTTC. The encoded protein is CASSFGRNNEQFF.

The V gene is TRBV6-1, the J gene TRBJ1-2; a weak D match, TRBD1 (6 bases). Trimming shortened V by 5 bases and J by 6 bases, and 16 bases separated the two germline ends. The CDR3 spans 14 residues. CDR1 is MNHNS, CDR2 SASEGT, per germline. CDR3 loop: CASSRLQGGDGYTF. The DNA for the CDR3 is TGTGCCAGCAGTCGGTTACAGGGAGGTGATGGCTACACCTTC.